A selection of T cell receptor beta chains follows, all from one sample in a study of identical twins. TCRdb reprocessed the 5' RACE reads via MiXCR and lists one record per CDR3 protein. The sample has a few hundred thousand distinct CDR3 sequences, 13% to 15% seen once; the top ten hold approximately 0.98%. The same data also went into a second study, on yellow fever vaccine responses in identical twins.

Sequencing was done on a sample of CD4+ T cells sorted from blood. These receptor sequences come from a young woman in good health. The CDR3 runs from the conserved cysteine through the conserved F or W. Each record gives: J gene, V gene, CDR3 protein.

TRBJ2-1 TRBV7-9 CASSLRRLADNEQFF
TRBJ2-1 TRBV29-1 CSVRGQGIGNEQFF
TRBJ2-2 TRBV11-2 CASSLGGTGLGELFF
TRBJ1-4 TRBV29-1 CSVEDPVEGEKLFF
TRBJ2-2 TRBV18 CASSPKIAGATGELFF
TRBJ2-2 TRBV5-1 CASSLNSHTGELFF
TRBJ2-3 TRBV12-3/TRBV12-4 CASILGGYTDTQYF
TRBJ2-7 TRBV7-8 CASSTSGQTFYEQYF
TRBJ1-2 TRBV29-1 CSVQQGVYGYTF
TRBJ2-6 TRBV10-3 CAISVGANVLTF
TRBJ2-5 TRBV12-3/TRBV12-4 CASSIDSQETQYF
TRBJ2-7 TRBV7-2 CASSLVSVQIYEQYF
TRBJ2-7 TRBV3-1 CASSHTGTASEQYF
TRBJ2-2 TRBV15 CATSRANTGELFF
TRBJ2-7 TRBV6-5 CASSYREQGFYEQYF
TRBJ1-1 TRBV5-6 CASSLGTALTNTEAFF
TRBJ2-3 TRBV20-1 CSAREASDTQYF
TRBJ2-5 TRBV29-1 CSVVWGQETQYF
TRBJ2-5 TRBV3-1 CASSLRAGSSETQYF
TRBJ2-5 TRBV24-1 CATSVGSGGFYF
TRBJ2-1 TRBV15 CATSRDRGYNEQFF
TRBJ1-6 TRBV7-9 CASSSGEGYGSPLHF
TRBJ2-2 TRBV12-3/TRBV12-4 CASAGTGELFF
TRBJ2-2 TRBV7-8 CASSFIGAARGTGELFF
TRBJ1-1 TRBV15 CATGFASSRSEAFF
TRBJ1-1 TRBV12-3/TRBV12-4 CASSFRADEAFF
TRBJ2-7 TRBV5-1 CASSLGQIYEQYF
TRBJ2-3 TRBV20-1 CSAHRTSGGFNTQYF
TRBJ2-1 TRBV6-1 CASSLGLAGVEQFF
TRBJ2-1 TRBV7-2 CASSLGQGLAGGSEQFF
TRBJ2-5 TRBV11-2 CASSLERRGPRGETQYF
TRBJ2-7 TRBV28 CASSLGKTYEQYF
TRBJ2-7 TRBV7-9 CASSLSGQGAGEQYF
TRBJ2-5 TRBV5-1 CASSLAPQEETQYF
TRBJ2-5 TRBV14 CASSRGRLQETQYF
TRBJ1-3 TRBV6-1 CASSPGASGNTIYF
TRBJ2-7 TRBV20-1 CSAYRDFDEQYF
TRBJ2-3 TRBV28 CASSLFGGQDTQYF
TRBJ2-5 TRBV21-1 CASSRDRETQYF
TRBJ2-1 TRBV7-7 CASSYGTSGANEQFF
TRBJ1-1 TRBV12-3/TRBV12-4 CASSTGRGTEAFF
TRBJ1-1 TRBV12-3/TRBV12-4 CASTPFRQGAREAFF
TRBJ2-5 TRBV6-1 CASRPQLVPIRETQYF
TRBJ2-7 TRBV12-3/TRBV12-4 CASSTDTYEQYF
TRBJ1-2 TRBV10-3 CAISDLGHYGYTF
TRBJ1-1 TRBV12-3/TRBV12-4 CASSLALQSLNTEAFF
TRBJ2-2 TRBV18 CASSTRGELFF
TRBJ2-5 TRBV3-1 CASSRRGSETQYF
TRBJ2-1 TRBV19 CASKLAGDYNEQFF